This T cell receptor (beta chain) was captured by sequencing in a study of regulatory T cells in long-lasting Graves disease. At the level of the study: A definition of persistent Graves' disease required over 5 years of antithyroid drugs plus positive TSH receptor antibodies.

Time point specified: persistent/refractory GD, antithyroid drugs over 5 years with positive TRAb. Researchers made the TCR library from RNA that was extracted from PBMCs. With 8 bases clipped from V and 2 bases from J, the junction kept 2 bases outside the gene matches. From germline, CDR1 is ENHRY and CDR2 SYGVKD. This CDR3 contains 12 residues. This clonotype was found many times. Its antigen is undetermined. The TCR beta library used iRepertoire HTBI primers with Arm-PCR amplification of CDR3. Each CDR3 protein is one row after TCRdb ran MiXCR on the multiplex PCR reads. The sample consists of about half a million distinct CDR3 sequences, 22% of them appearing once. Broader study findings: It was in persistent disease that TRBV28, TRBJ1-2 and TRBJ2-5 were favored.

This chain connects TRBV10-3 to TRBJ2-5, with 7 bases aligning to TRBD2. Sequencing used peripheral blood mononuclear cells (PBMCs), obtained when the disease was refractory, from a patient treated with antithyroid drugs. The clonotype comes from a female donor with Graves disease. The CDR3 loop reads CAIGGGQETQYF. DNA for the CDR3: TGTGCCATCGGCGGGGGACAAGAGACCCAGTACTTC.